Listed below are T cell receptor beta chains from one sample, sequenced in a study of T cell responses to AZD1222 COVID-19 vaccine. The table came from immunoSEQ multiplex PCR; TCRdb's copy has only in-frame clones and leaves some out. The data hold about 120,000 clones, with 88% observed a single time. Sequenced here: peripheral blood, sampled on day 0 of AZD1222 vaccination. All receptors come from an adult in good health. Each CDR3 is given with its conserved first and last residue. The order of the fields is V gene, clone size, D gene, J gene, CDR3 DNA, CDR3 protein. The D gene is left open where the match is weak. Clone size appears in some rows only: once, few, many, or a class for an expanded clone.

v_call: TRBV5-1; clone_size: -; d_call: -; j_call: TRBJ1-1; cdr3_nt: TGCGCCAGCAGCTTCGGCAGGGGGAACACTGAAGCTTTCTTT; cdr3_aa: CASSFGRGNTEAFF
v_call: TRBV5-4; clone_size: -; d_call: TRBD1; j_call: TRBJ2-7; cdr3_nt: TGTGCCAGCAGCCGGGACAGGGGAACCTACGAGCAGTACTTC; cdr3_aa: CASSRDRGTYEQYF
v_call: TRBV5-5; clone_size: -; d_call: -; j_call: TRBJ1-1; cdr3_nt: TGTGCCAGCAGCTTGGAGGAGGCTGAAGCTTTCTTT; cdr3_aa: CASSLEEAEAFF
v_call: TRBV5-1; clone_size: -; d_call: -; j_call: TRBJ1-5; cdr3_nt: TGCGCCAGCGCGTCTTACGTCAATCAGCCCCAGCATTTT; cdr3_aa: CASASYVNQPQHF
v_call: TRBV19; clone_size: -; d_call: TRBD1; j_call: TRBJ2-7; cdr3_nt: TGTGCCAGTAGTAGAAAAGGACAGGGCGAGGGAAACGAGCAGTACTTC; cdr3_aa: CASSRKGQGEGNEQYF
v_call: TRBV27; clone_size: -; d_call: -; j_call: TRBJ2-1; cdr3_nt: TGTGCCAGCAGTTTTGCAGGGATGATCTCCTACAATGAGCAGTTCTTC; cdr3_aa: CASSFAGMISYNEQFF
v_call: TRBV7-2; clone_size: -; d_call: -; j_call: TRBJ1-4; cdr3_nt: TGTGCCAGCAAATCGCCCCGGAATGAAAAACTGTTTTTT; cdr3_aa: CASKSPRNEKLFF
v_call: TRBV19; clone_size: -; d_call: -; j_call: TRBJ1-2; cdr3_nt: TGTGCCAGTATTATATCAAACTATGGCTACACCTTC; cdr3_aa: CASIISNYGYTF
v_call: TRBV4-2; clone_size: few; d_call: -; j_call: TRBJ1-6; cdr3_nt: TGTGCCAGCAGCCAAGGGATAGAGGTGACTGGGGGATCACCCCTCCACTTT; cdr3_aa: CASSQGIEVTGGSPLHF
v_call: TRBV4-1; clone_size: once; d_call: TRBD2; j_call: TRBJ2-7; cdr3_nt: TGCGCCAGCAGCCAAATCCGGGGGGCTAGCGGGGGTTCCTACGAGCAGTACTTC; cdr3_aa: CASSQIRGASGGSYEQYF
v_call: TRBV4-3; clone_size: -; d_call: -; j_call: TRBJ1-3; cdr3_nt: TGCGCCAGCAGCCAAGACAGACTCTCTGGAAACACCATATATTTT; cdr3_aa: CASSQDRLSGNTIYF
v_call: TRBV7-2; clone_size: -; d_call: TRBD1; j_call: TRBJ1-3; cdr3_nt: TGTGCCAGCAGCTCCTCAGGGGGAAGGGGTTCTGGAAACACCATATATTTT; cdr3_aa: CASSSSGGRGSGNTIYF
v_call: TRBV9; clone_size: once; d_call: -; j_call: TRBJ2-3; cdr3_nt: TGTGCCAGCAGCGTAGGGAAGGGACATGGCACAGATACGCAGTATTTT; cdr3_aa: CASSVGKGHGTDTQYF
v_call: TRBV4-2; clone_size: -; d_call: TRBD1; j_call: TRBJ1-5; cdr3_nt: TGTGCCAGCAGCCAAGCGGGGACAGGGGGAGAGAATCAGCCCCAGCATTTT; cdr3_aa: CASSQAGTGGENQPQHF
v_call: TRBV19; clone_size: once; d_call: -; j_call: TRBJ2-7; cdr3_nt: TGTGCCAGTAGTATAGGTACGTCCGGGGTCGAGCAGTACTTC; cdr3_aa: CASSIGTSGVEQYF
v_call: TRBV28; clone_size: -; d_call: TRBD2; j_call: TRBJ2-7; cdr3_nt: TGTGCCAGCAGTTTTCTGGCGGGGGGTGGTGAGCAGTACTTC; cdr3_aa: CASSFLAGGGEQYF
v_call: TRBV7-3; clone_size: -; d_call: TRBD1; j_call: TRBJ2-2; cdr3_nt: TGTGCCAGCAGCTTAAAGGGACAGGGGAGCGGGGAGCTGTTTTTT; cdr3_aa: CASSLKGQGSGELFF
v_call: TRBV6-5; clone_size: -; d_call: -; j_call: TRBJ1-1; cdr3_nt: TGTGCCAGCAGTTACTCTAGGGCAACAGGGAGCACTGAAGCTTTCTTT; cdr3_aa: CASSYSRATGSTEAFF
v_call: TRBV14; clone_size: -; d_call: -; j_call: TRBJ1-2; cdr3_nt: TGTGCCAGCAGCCAAGAGAGGGGCGCCTATGGCTACACCTTC; cdr3_aa: CASSQERGAYGYTF
v_call: TRBV19; clone_size: -; d_call: -; j_call: TRBJ1-1; cdr3_nt: TGTGCCAGTAGTACGGGGGCCCCTGGCACTGAAGCTTTCTTT; cdr3_aa: CASSTGAPGTEAFF
v_call: TRBV11-2; clone_size: -; d_call: -; j_call: TRBJ2-5; cdr3_nt: TGTGCCAGCAGCTTAGAAGGGCCGGAGACCCAGTACTTC; cdr3_aa: CASSLEGPETQYF
v_call: TRBV19; clone_size: once; d_call: TRBD1; j_call: TRBJ1-1; cdr3_nt: TGTGCCAGTAGTACCGGGACAGGGGTTAACACTGAAGCTTTCTTT; cdr3_aa: CASSTGTGVNTEAFF
v_call: TRBV7-6; clone_size: -; d_call: TRBD2; j_call: TRBJ2-5; cdr3_nt: TGTGCCAGCAGCTTAATTCCACTAGCGGCTTCGGTGAGGACCCAGTACTTC; cdr3_aa: CASSLIPLAASVRTQYF
v_call: TRBV10-1; clone_size: -; d_call: -; j_call: TRBJ1-6; cdr3_nt: TGCGCCCGCCGGAGGCCCGGGCCTCAAATGTCGTCACCCCTCCACTTT; cdr3_aa: CARRRPGPQMSSPLHF
v_call: TRBV5-1; clone_size: -; d_call: -; j_call: TRBJ2-3; cdr3_nt: TGCGCCAGCAATCTGGCAGGGGGCACAGATACGCAGTATTTT; cdr3_aa: CASNLAGGTDTQYF
v_call: TRBV12-3/TRBV12-4; clone_size: -; d_call: -; j_call: TRBJ1-1; cdr3_nt: TGTGCCAGCGGGAGGGGCGTACCCTCTGAAGCTTTCTTT; cdr3_aa: CASGRGVPSEAFF
v_call: TRBV4-2; clone_size: few; d_call: -; j_call: TRBJ1-2; cdr3_nt: TGTGCCAGCAGCCAAGATTCAGGGGTTAACTATGGCTACACCTTC; cdr3_aa: CASSQDSGVNYGYTF
v_call: TRBV2; clone_size: -; d_call: -; j_call: TRBJ1-5; cdr3_nt: TGTGCCAGCAGTGAAAGACGAATCGGTCAGCCCCAGCATTTT; cdr3_aa: CASSERRIGQPQHF
v_call: TRBV5-6; clone_size: -; d_call: -; j_call: TRBJ2-1; cdr3_nt: TGTGCCAGCAGCCTGACCGGGACTGGATACAATGAGCAGTTCTTC; cdr3_aa: CASSLTGTGYNEQFF
v_call: TRBV18; clone_size: few; d_call: TRBD2; j_call: TRBJ2-5; cdr3_nt: TGTGCCAGCTCACCTAGCGGGGGGAAAAAAGAGACCCAGTACTTC; cdr3_aa: CASSPSGGKKETQYF
v_call: TRBV6-4; clone_size: once; d_call: TRBD2; j_call: TRBJ2-5; cdr3_nt: TGTGCCAGCAGCGATCAGCGGGGGGAGACCCAGTACTTC; cdr3_aa: CASSDQRGETQYF
v_call: TRBV2; clone_size: once; d_call: -; j_call: TRBJ1-3; cdr3_nt: TGTGCCAGCAGTACAACAGGGAGGTCTGGAAACACCATATATTTT; cdr3_aa: CASSTTGRSGNTIYF
v_call: TRBV5-4; clone_size: -; d_call: TRBD2; j_call: TRBJ2-1; cdr3_nt: TGTGCCAGCAGCTTGGACGCGCGGGGGGCGTACAATGAGCAGTTCTTC; cdr3_aa: CASSLDARGAYNEQFF